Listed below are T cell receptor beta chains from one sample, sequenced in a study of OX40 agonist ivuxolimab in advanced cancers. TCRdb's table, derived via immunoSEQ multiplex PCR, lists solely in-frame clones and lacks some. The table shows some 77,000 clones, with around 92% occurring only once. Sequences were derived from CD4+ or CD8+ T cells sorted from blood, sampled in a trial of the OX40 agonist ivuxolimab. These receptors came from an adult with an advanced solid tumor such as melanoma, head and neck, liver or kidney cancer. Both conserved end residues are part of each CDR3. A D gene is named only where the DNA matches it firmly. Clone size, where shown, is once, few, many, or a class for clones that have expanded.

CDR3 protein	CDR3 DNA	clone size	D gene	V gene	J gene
CASSQGATAAGPLHF	TGCGCCAGCAGCCAAGGGGCCACGGCCGCGGGGCCCCTCCACTTT	-	-	TRBV4-1	TRBJ1-6
CASSQDGTAPGEQYF	TGCGCCAGCAGCCAAGATGGGACAGCCCCTGGGGAGCAGTACTTC	-	TRBD1	TRBV4-1	TRBJ2-7
CASSLNAGGYEQYF	TGTGCCAGCAGCTTAAACGCAGGGGGATACGAGCAGTACTTC	-	TRBD1	TRBV7-3	TRBJ2-7
CASTGDVNYGYTF	TGTGCCAGCACGGGGGACGTTAACTATGGCTACACCTTC	-	-	TRBV9	TRBJ1-2
CASSPSGGVSSGANVLTF	TGTGCCAGCAGCCCCAGTGGAGGGGTTAGCTCTGGGGCCAACGTCCTGACTTTC	-	-	TRBV9	TRBJ2-6
CATSRTGDTGELFF	TGTGCCACCAGCAGGACGGGGGACACCGGGGAGCTGTTTTTT	-	-	TRBV15	TRBJ2-2
CASSFGLISPLHF	TGTGCCAGCAGCTTCGGCCTCATCTCACCCCTCCACTTT	few	-	TRBV13	TRBJ1-6
CASSPRQGARNSPLHF	TGTGCCAGCAGCCCTCGACAGGGGGCTCGTAATTCACCCCTCCACTTT	-	TRBD1	TRBV13	TRBJ1-6
CASSPGQGGITEAFF	TGTGCCAGTAGCCCGGGACAGGGGGGGATCACTGAAGCTTTCTTT	-	TRBD1	TRBV19	TRBJ1-1
CASTPGGYNSPLHF	TGTGCCAGCACCCCGGGAGGGTATAATTCACCCCTCCACTTT	-	-	TRBV6-5	TRBJ1-6
CASRPRAYNEQFF	TGTGCCAGCAGACCGAGAGCCTACAATGAGCAGTTCTTC	-	-	TRBV5-4	TRBJ2-1
CATSVTRGGTEAFF	TGTGCCACCAGTGTCACCAGGGGAGGGACTGAAGCTTTCTTT	-	-	TRBV15	TRBJ1-1
CASGRGGINEQYF	TGTGCCAGTGGGAGGGGGGGAATCAACGAGCAGTACTTC	-	-	TRBV19	TRBJ2-7
CASIRGGSYNEQFF	TGTGCCAGCATCCGGGGGGGGTCTTACAATGAGCAGTTCTTC	-	TRBD2	TRBV6-6	TRBJ2-1
CASSLAGHTYEQYF	TGCGCCAGCAGCTTGGCAGGACACACCTACGAGCAGTACTTC	once	-	TRBV5-1	TRBJ2-7
CASSSGDSSYEQYF	TGTGCCAGCAGCTCCGGGGACAGTTCCTACGAGCAGTACTTC	once	TRBD1	TRBV6-5	TRBJ2-7
CASSEYSRRAPDTQYF	TGCGCCAGCAGTGAGTATTCCCGCAGGGCTCCAGATACGCAGTATTTT	once	-	TRBV10-2	TRBJ2-3
CASSPGTGVYTIYF	TGTGCCAGCAGCCCCGGGACAGGGGTCTACACCATATATTTT	few	TRBD1	TRBV2	TRBJ1-3
CAISDRTVDEQYF	TGTGCCATCAGTGACCGGACTGTTGACGAGCAGTACTTC	once	-	TRBV10-3	TRBJ2-7
CASSISRGSNQPQHF	TGTGCCAGTAGTATCTCTAGGGGCAGCAATCAGCCCCAGCATTTT	once	-	TRBV19	TRBJ1-5
CASSVREGEDKNIQYF	TGTGCCAGCAGCGTAAGGGAAGGGGAAGACAAAAACATTCAGTACTTC	-	-	TRBV9	TRBJ2-4
CASSLTGTYNEQFF	TGTGCCAGCAGCTTGACAGGGACCTACAATGAGCAGTTCTTC	-	-	TRBV5-6	TRBJ2-1
CASSASGAGANVLTF	TGTGCCAGCAGCGCTTCAGGGGCTGGGGCCAACGTCCTGACTTTC	-	-	TRBV9	TRBJ2-6
CASSLSGGYGYTF	TGTGCCAGCAGTTTGAGTGGAGGCTATGGCTACACCTTC	-	-	TRBV27	TRBJ1-2
CAWLRLGNEQFF	TGTGCCTGGCTCCGCTTGGGGAATGAGCAGTTCTTC	once	-	TRBV30	TRBJ2-1
CASRSEGGTPPGGAFF	TGTGCCAGCCGTTCCGAAGGCGGGACACCCCCTGGCGGGGCTTTCTTT	-	-	TRBV6-8	TRBJ1-1
CASSLERQGTGNTIYF	TGTGCCAGCAGCTTAGAGAGACAGGGAACTGGAAACACCATATATTTT	-	TRBD1	TRBV13	TRBJ1-3
CASSFPTAMNTEAFF	TGTGCCAGCAGCTTTCCGACAGCAATGAACACTGAAGCTTTCTTT	-	-	TRBV7-2	TRBJ1-1
CATSRDQGSGNTIYF	TGTGCCACCAGCAGAGATCAGGGCTCTGGAAACACCATATATTTT	few	-	TRBV15	TRBJ1-3
CAWSVGRQGGEKSFF	TGTGCCTGGAGTGTCGGTAGACAAGGGGGGGAAAAGTCTTTCTTT	-	-	TRBV30	TRBJ1-1
CASSTGTSGGPYEQYF	TGTGCCAGCAGCACGGGGACTAGCGGGGGACCCTACGAGCAGTACTTC	-	TRBD2	TRBV9	TRBJ2-7
CASSPVSGIYGYTF	TGTGCCAGCAGCCCGGTGTCAGGCATCTATGGCTACACCTTC	-	-	TRBV6-6	TRBJ1-2
CASSDRRDYEETQYF	TGTGCCAGCAGCGACCGCCGAGACTATGAAGAGACCCAGTACTTC	-	-	TRBV5-8	TRBJ2-5
CASSYGTRAGGEQFF	TGTGCCAGCAGTTACGGTACTCGGGCAGGCGGTGAGCAGTTCTTC	-	-	TRBV6-6	TRBJ2-1
CASSEGLVVNTIYF	TGTGCCAGCAGTGAGGGGTTGGTGGTAAACACCATATATTTT	-	-	TRBV2	TRBJ1-3
CSVAGGQLSGNTIYF	TGCAGCGTTGCGGGTGGACAGCTCTCTGGAAACACCATATATTTT	few	-	TRBV29-1	TRBJ1-3
CASSQGRGGYEQYF	TGTGCCAGCAGCCAAGGCAGGGGAGGCTACGAGCAGTACTTC	-	-	TRBV14	TRBJ2-7